Following are 18 T cell receptor beta chains from one sample sequenced in a study of blood T cell repertoires in COVID-19 (dated by TCRdb to 2018 to 2021). Libraries were prepared through the immunoSEQ multiplex PCR assay. This is the immuneACCESS table as TCRdb keeps it, with only in-frame sequences that have V and J called. A part of the clones is gone; compared with another copy, unresolved V genes explain less than half, and the rest is unexplained. This sample gives 350,000 to 450,000 clones in total; 75% to 90% of them show up just once. The top ten constitute 3% to 4% of the sample. The source material was peripheral blood. The receptors stem from a woman in her late teens or twenties with acute or convalescent COVID-19.

The gene calls are TRBV28 and TRBJ1-2; 9 bases map to TRBD1. Germline-derived CDR1 and CDR2 are MDHEN and SYDVKM. This CDR3 region has 14 residues. The J segment lost 8 bases and the V segment lost 5 bases, leaving 9 bases of the junction unmatched. The CDR3 sequence: CASSPGTGSGGYTF. The CDR3 DNA sequence: TGTGCCAGCAGTCCCGGGACAGGGTCTGGCGGCTACACCTTC.

The rearrangement links TRBV24-1 to TRBJ2-4, with 7 bases aligning to TRBD1. This CDR3 contains 15 residues. After removal of 8 bases from V and 0 bases from J, the junction contained 6 bases not matched to a gene. Germline CDR1 reads KGHDR; CDR2 reads SFDVKD. This CDR3 reads CATTHDRAAKNIQYF. CDR3 in DNA: TGTGCCACCACTCATGACAGGGCAGCCAAAAACATTCAGTACTTC.

The chain employs TRBV29-1 and TRBJ2-1, with D maybe TRBD1 (5 bases). Germline loops: CDR1 SQVTM, CDR2 ANQGSEA. V lost 7 bases and J lost 6, with 19 bases in between. CDR3 length equals 14 residues. CDR3 bases: TGCAGCGCGTTGGGGCCGACTGGGCCCAATGAGCAGTTCTTC. This gives the protein CSALGPTGPNEQFF.

This chain uses TRBV27 with TRBJ1-1; TRBD1 agrees at 11 bases. The CDR3 is 12 amino acids. V shed 6 bases, J shed 8 bases, and the junction held 2 bases outside the gene matches. Per germline, CDR1 MNHEY and CDR2 SMNVEV (reference sequence). The CDR3 region has the DNA TGTGCCAGCAGCGGACAGGGGGCCGAAGCTTTCTTT. Translating it yields CASSGQGAEAFF.

The rearrangement uses TRBV14 and TRBJ2-3; a weak D match, TRBD2 (5 bases). Germline CDR1 SGHDN, CDR2 FVKESK. The length of the CDR3 is 12 residues. Trimming removed 1 base from V and 6 bases from J, with 5 bases in between. CDR3 amino acids: CASSQGRDTQYF. CDR3 sequence (DNA): TGTGCCAGCAGCCAAGGGAGGGATACGCAGTATTTT.

The genes are TRBV6-4 and TRBJ2-3; no reliable D call. This CDR3 contains 16 residues. V was trimmed by 0 bases and J by 0 bases, leaving 10 bases between them. The V gene's germline CDR1 is MRHNA and CDR2 SNTAGT. The CDR3 region is CASSDSSLPSTDTQYF. The CDR3 DNA reads as TGTGCCAGCAGTGACTCAAGCCTTCCTAGCACAGATACGCAGTATTTT.

The chain joins TRBV28 to TRBJ2-7; D might be TRBD1 (6 bases). Germline V gene data show CDR1 as MDHEN and CDR2 as SYDVKM. The CDR3 runs to 16 residues. V was cut by 1 base and J by 1 base, with 14 bases left in between. The CDR3 protein is CASSLSQGPRSYEQYF. The CDR3 DNA sequence: TGTGCCAGCAGTTTATCCCAGGGGCCCCGATCCTACGAGCAGTACTTC.

As concerns this clone: In the same sample, other DNA sequences code for this CDR3. The chain carries TRBV9 and TRBJ2-7; D is possibly TRBD1 (6 bases). In germline, CDR1 is SGDLS, CDR2 YYNGEE. CDR3 size: 14 residues. The germline V and J ends were trimmed by 0 bases and 3 bases, with 10 bases remaining between them. This CDR3 is CASSVGQGNYEQYF. The CDR3 nucleotides read TGTGCCAGCAGCGTAGGGCAGGGGAACTACGAGCAGTACTTC. Together with reference TRBV9 and TRBJ2-7, the CDR3 gives the full variable domain: DSGVTQTPKHLITATGQRVTLRCSPRSGDLSVYWYQQSLDQGLQFLIQYYNGEERAKGNILERFSAQQFPDLHSELNLSSLELGDSALYFCASSVGQGNYEQYFGPGTRLTVT.

This chain uses TRBV21-1 with TRBJ1-3; the D call TRBD1 from the table was never checked on the DNA. TRBV21-1 has pseudogene status. The CDR3 covers 16 residues. The DNA of the CDR3 is TGTGCCAGCAGCCCCGGGGACAGGGTATGCGGAAACACCATATATTTT. Protein: CASSPGDRVCGNTIYF.

This chain connects TRBV7-9 to TRBJ2-2; the D is unclear. The length of the CDR3 is 12 residues. Germline assignment: CDR1 SEHNR and CDR2 FQNEAQ (reference sequence). V was clipped by 6 bases and J by 3 bases, with 5 bases between them. The CDR3 DNA reads as TGTGCCAGCAGTCGGGACACCGGGGAGCTGTTTTTT. Translated, it gives CASSRDTGELFF.

The gene calls are TRBV30 and TRBJ1-6; 7 nucleotides align to TRBD1. Germline CDR1 GTSNPN, CDR2 SVGIG (reference sequence). The CDR3 has 13 residues. Losses at the gene ends were 3 bases for V and 10 bases for J; bases not matched to a gene: 6. The CDR3 DNA follows: TGTGCCTGGAGAACCCAGGGGGACTCACCCCTCCACTTT. Its translation: CAWRTQGDSPLHF.

The chain links TRBV6-6 to TRBJ1-3; possible D gene TRBD1, 6 bases. The CDR3 is 15 residues long. The germline CDR1 and CDR2 sequences are MNHNY and SVGAGI (reference sequence). V gave up 0 bases and J gave up 2 bases, with 8 bases separating them. The CDR3 DNA sequence: TGTGCCAGCAGTTACTCAGGGGGAACTGGAAACACCATATATTTT. Translated: CASSYSGGTGNTIYF.

This clone was counted at least ten times. This sequence joins TRBV5-1 and TRBJ1-1; D unresolved. V dropped 3 bases and J dropped 0 bases, with 9 bases sitting between them. Germline V lookup: CDR1 SGHRS, CDR2 YFSETQ. The CDR3 loop spans 14 amino acids. Here the CDR3 DNA reads TGCGCCAGCAGCTCTTCTCTTATGAACACTGAAGCTTTCTTT. Encoded protein: CASSSSLMNTEAFF.

This rearrangement joins TRBV29-1 to TRBJ2-7, with 7 positions matching TRBD1. CDR3 size: 12 residues. Unmatched junction bases numbered 1, after V lost 2 bases and J lost 3 bases. Germline V gene data show CDR1 as SQVTM and CDR2 as ANQGSEA. This chain's CDR3 is CSVERTGYEQYF. DNA of the CDR3: TGCAGCGTTGAAAGGACAGGCTACGAGCAGTACTTC.

V and J are TRBV28 and TRBJ1-5; no reliable D call. Trimming left V 7 bases short and J 0 bases short, with 4 bases between. Germline V CDR1 and CDR2: MDHEN, SYDVKM. The CDR3 loop spans 12 amino acids. The CDR3 DNA is TGTGCCAGCACGGGTAGCAATCAGCCCCAGCATTTT. It is translated as CASTGSNQPQHF.

The chain employs TRBV6-5 and TRBJ2-5; 10 nucleotides align to TRBD1. The CDR3 covers 13 residues. V shed 6 bases, J shed 9 bases, and the junction held 7 bases outside the gene matches. The germline V gene has CDR1 MNHEY and CDR2 SVGAGI. The CDR3 is CASRAGQGRPQYF. The CDR3 bases are TGTGCCAGCAGGGCGGGACAGGGGAGACCCCAGTACTTC.

The chain joins TRBV5-6 to TRBJ1-5, with D hard to call. This CDR3 comprises 16 residues. Trimming left V 1 base short and J 5 bases short, with 16 bases between. Germline CDR1 reads SGHDT; CDR2 reads YYEEEE. CDR3 sequence: CASSLRGNRVDQPQHF. CDR3 DNA: TGTGCCAGCAGCTTGCGGGGTAACAGAGTTGATCAGCCCCAGCATTTT.

The chain joins TRBV5-1 to TRBJ2-5, with a possible D match to TRBD1 (6 bases). The V end was cut by 3 bases, the J end by 4 bases, with 13 bases between. The CDR3 consists of 14 residues. Germline lookup yields CDR1 SGHRS and CDR2 YFSETQ. CDR3 nucleotides: TGCGCCAGCAGCTACCCAGGGGAGAGAGAGACCCAGTACTTC. Protein product: CASSYPGERETQYF. The variable domain in full, completed from reference TRBV5-1 and TRBJ2-5, reads KAGVTQTPRYLIKTRGQQVTLSCSPISGHRSVSWYQQTPGQGLQFLFEYFSETQRNKGNFPGRFSGRQFSNSRSEMNVSTLELGDSALYLCASSYPGERETQYFGPGTRLLVL.